This TCR beta chain appears in the sequencing data of a study of T cells after yellow fever vaccination. Study-wide background: It was SMART-Seq v4 Ultra Low Input that prepared the fractions with low cell numbers.

This clonotype was counted between two and nine times. Antigen unknown. 5'RACE template switching generated TCR cDNA, adding a universal primer site and UMIs. TCRdb passed the 5' RACE reads through MiXCR, listing each CDR3 protein once. The table includes roughly 260,000 distinct CDR3 sequences, around 13% detected once. Study observations and caveats: Across the CD4 and CD8 compartments, a small share of clonotypes was present in both. Among primary-vaccination clones, most reappeared after the booster, at around 97% for CD4 and around 91% for CD8.

The source material was CD4+ T cells sorted from PBMCs, sampled 45 days after the yellow fever booster vaccination. The TCR originated in a man aged 30 to 45 who received the YFV17D yellow fever vaccine.

The CDR3 nucleotides read TGCGCCAGCAGCCAAGGAGACAGGGACTACGAGCAGTACTTC. Amino acid sequence: CASSQGDRDYEQYF. The chain is built from TRBV4-3 and TRBJ2-7; TRBD1 aligns across 7 bases. V lost 1 base to trimming and J lost 3 bases; unmatched junction nucleotides: 3. From germline, CDR1 is LGHNA and CDR2 YSLEER. The CDR3 length is 14 residues.